The 10 T cell receptor beta chains reported below all come from one sample, sequenced in a study of CD8+ T cells in alopecia areata. Reverse transcribed after extraction, RNA yielded cDNA as the sequencing template. Repertoires were generated with immunoSEQ multiplex PCR, while TCRdb's copy carries only in-frame clones and drops some. The data contain around 150,000 clones, 60% of them singletons. Treatment specified: oral pan-JAK inhibitor, 5-10 mg twice daily. The source material was CD4+ T cells sorted from blood, sampled at week 24, from a patient treated with tofacitinib. The receptors were sampled from a human donor with alopecia areata.

The chain carries TRBV29-1 and TRBJ1-1; no definite D call. The V gene's germline CDR1 is SQVTM and CDR2 ANQGSEA. CDR3 length equals 14 residues. V lost 4 bases and J 0 bases, leaving 12 bases between the germline ends. The CDR3 region has the DNA TGCAGCGTTGGGACTGATAATATGAACACTGAAGCTTTCTTT. This encodes CSVGTDNMNTEAFF.

V gene TRBV6-5 combines with J gene TRBJ1-2, with D perhaps TRBD1 (6 bases). V lost 6 bases to trimming and J lost 4 bases, with 15 bases between them. CDR1 MNHEY and CDR2 SVGAGI come from the germline V gene. This CDR3 is built from 14 residues. Here the CDR3 reads CASRSTGTGYGYTF. CDR3 sequence (DNA): TGTGCCAGCAGATCTACAGGGACCGGCTATGGCTACACCTTC.

The CDR3 region is CASSHRTEVGVHEQFF. The CDR3 DNA reads TGCGCCAGCAGCCACCGGACAGAGGTGGGTGTACATGAGCAGTTCTTC. The chain recombines TRBV4-1 with TRBJ2-1; D perhaps matches TRBD1 (6 bases). V shed 3 bases and J shed 8 bases, with 20 bases lying between them. Germline CDR1 reads MGHRA; CDR2 reads YSYEKL. This CDR3 is built from 16 residues.

The chain recombines TRBV7-9 with TRBJ1-6; D possibly corresponds to TRBD1 (6 bases). V was pared by 5 bases and J by 8 bases, with 10 bases between. Germline V CDR1 and CDR2: SEHNR, FQNEAQ (reference sequence). This CDR3 has 13 amino acids. CDR3 in amino acids: CASSKRQDSPLHF. CDR3 sequence (DNA): TGTGCCAGCAGCAAACGACAGGATTCACCCCTCCACTTT.

This clone has only a few counts. The chain recombines TRBV18 with TRBJ1-2; TRBD1 matches 7 bases. The germline CDR1 and CDR2 sequences are KGHSH and LQKENI. The CDR3 has 15 amino acids. Trimming took 6 bases from V and 2 from J; bases not matched to a gene: 9. The CDR3 sequence is CASSPGPQGNYGYTF. The CDR3 DNA is TGTGCCAGCTCGCCCGGTCCACAGGGGAACTATGGCTACACCTTC.

CDR3: CASIDMTVNTEAFF. CDR3 DNA sequence: TGTGCCAGCATCGATATGACGGTGAACACTGAAGCTTTCTTT. The chain has TRBV5-4 and TRBJ1-1; no definite D call. The germline CDR1 and CDR2 sequences are SGHNT and YYREEE (reference sequence). Trimming left V 6 bases short and J 0 bases short, with 12 bases between. The CDR3 is 14 residues long.

This chain links TRBV15 with TRBJ1-3; D gene ambiguous. From germline, CDR1 is LNHNV and CDR2 YYDKDF (reference sequence). The CDR3 has 14 amino acids. Trimming stripped 0 bases from V and 2 bases from J, with 5 bases between. CDR3 amino acids: CATSRDRTGNTIYF. CDR3 sequence (DNA): TGTGCCACCAGCAGAGATAGGACTGGAAACACCATATATTTT.

This clone came up a few times. At one boundary the junction diverges from the germline segment, which might be a read error. This chain connects TRBV5-1 to TRBJ2-5; TRBD2 is a possible D gene (5 bases). Germline values: CDR1 SGHRS, CDR2 YFSETQ. The CDR3 consists of 14 residues. Here the CDR3 reads CASSGSILQEIQYF. CDR3 DNA: TGCGCCAGCAGCGGGAGCATTCTCCAAGAGATCCAGTACTTC.

This clone was observed a handful of times. The chain has TRBV6-1 and TRBJ1-5; D is unclear. This CDR3 is 14 amino acids long. With 3 bases removed from V and 6 bases from J, the gap between germline ends came to 12 bases. CDR1 and CDR2 from the germline V gene are MNHNS and SASEGT. The CDR3 is CASSDRGSGQPQHF. For the CDR3, the DNA is TGTGCCAGCAGTGATCGGGGTAGCGGTCAGCCCCAGCATTTT.

This chain uses TRBV4-2 with TRBJ2-1; possible D gene TRBD2, 6 bases. The V gene's germline CDR1 is LGHNA and CDR2 YNFKEQ. CDR3 size: 16 residues. Deletions cut 1 base from V and 0 bases from J, with 10 bases between. The CDR3 loop reads CASSQGLGGSYNEQFF. The CDR3 coding sequence is TGTGCCAGCAGCCAAGGTTTGGGGGGCTCCTACAATGAGCAGTTCTTC.